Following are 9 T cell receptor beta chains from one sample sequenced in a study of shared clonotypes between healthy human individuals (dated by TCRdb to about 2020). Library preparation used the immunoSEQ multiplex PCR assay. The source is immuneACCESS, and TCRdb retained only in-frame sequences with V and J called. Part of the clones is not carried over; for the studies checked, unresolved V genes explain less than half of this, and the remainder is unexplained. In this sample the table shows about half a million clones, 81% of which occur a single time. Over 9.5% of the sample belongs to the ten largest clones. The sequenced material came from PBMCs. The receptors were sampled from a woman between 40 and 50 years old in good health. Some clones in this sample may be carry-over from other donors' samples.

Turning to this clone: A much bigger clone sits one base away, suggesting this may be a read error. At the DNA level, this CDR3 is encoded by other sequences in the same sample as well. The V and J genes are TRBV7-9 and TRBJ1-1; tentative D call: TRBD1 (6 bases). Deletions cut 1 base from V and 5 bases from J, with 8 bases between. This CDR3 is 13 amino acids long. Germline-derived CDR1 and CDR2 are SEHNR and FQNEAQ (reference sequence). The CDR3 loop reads CASSLEGGTEAFF. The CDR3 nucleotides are TGTGCCAGCAGCTTAGAAGGGGGAACTGAAGCTTTCTTT.

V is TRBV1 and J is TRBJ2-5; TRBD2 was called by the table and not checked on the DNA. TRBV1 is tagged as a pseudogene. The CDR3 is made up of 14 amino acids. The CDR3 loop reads CTSSQVQAWETQYF. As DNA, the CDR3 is TGCACCAGCAGCCAAGTCCAAGCGTGGGAGACCCAGTACTTC.

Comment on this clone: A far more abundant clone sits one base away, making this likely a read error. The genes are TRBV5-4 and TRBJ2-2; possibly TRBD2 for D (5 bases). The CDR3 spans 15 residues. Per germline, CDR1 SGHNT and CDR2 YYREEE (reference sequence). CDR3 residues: CASSLGLPNTGELSF. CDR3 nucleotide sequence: TGTGCCAGCAGCTTGGGCCTTCCGAACACCGGGGAGCTGTCTTTT. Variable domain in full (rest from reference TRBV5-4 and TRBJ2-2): ETGVTQSPTHLIKTRGQQVTLRCSSQSGHNTVSWYQQALGQGPQFIFQYYREEENGRGNFPPRFSGLQFPNYSSELNVNALELDDSALYLCASSLGLPNTGELSFGEGSRLTVL.

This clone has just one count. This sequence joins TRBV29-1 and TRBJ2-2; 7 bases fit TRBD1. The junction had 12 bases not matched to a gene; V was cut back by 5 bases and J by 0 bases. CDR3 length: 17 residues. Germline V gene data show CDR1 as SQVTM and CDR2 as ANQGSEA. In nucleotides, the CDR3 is TGCAGCGTTCTAGGGGCCTACAGGGGACCGAACACCGGGGAGCTGTTTTTT. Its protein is CSVLGAYRGPNTGELFF.

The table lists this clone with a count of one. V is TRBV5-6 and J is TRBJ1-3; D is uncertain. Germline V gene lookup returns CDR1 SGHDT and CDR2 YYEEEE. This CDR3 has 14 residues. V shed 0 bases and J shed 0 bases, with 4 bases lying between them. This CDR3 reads CASSLVTSGNTIYF. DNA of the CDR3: TGTGCCAGCAGCTTGGTAACCTCTGGAAACACCATATATTTT.

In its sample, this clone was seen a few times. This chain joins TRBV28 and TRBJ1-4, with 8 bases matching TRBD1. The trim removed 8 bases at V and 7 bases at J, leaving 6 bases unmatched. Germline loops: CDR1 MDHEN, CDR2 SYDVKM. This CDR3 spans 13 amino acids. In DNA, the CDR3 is TGTGCCAGCCGGAGGCAGGGGGCTGAAAAACTGTTTTTT. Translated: CASRRQGAEKLFF.

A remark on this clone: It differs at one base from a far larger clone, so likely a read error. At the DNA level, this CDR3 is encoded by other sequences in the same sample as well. Here the CDR3 DNA reads TGTGCTAGCAGCTTATCCTCAAACACCGGGGAGCTGTTTTTT. Protein product: CASSLSSNTGELFF. This chain links TRBV7-3 with TRBJ2-2; D is undetermined. CDR3 size: 14 residues. Germline V gene lookup returns CDR1 SGHTA and CDR2 FQGTGA.

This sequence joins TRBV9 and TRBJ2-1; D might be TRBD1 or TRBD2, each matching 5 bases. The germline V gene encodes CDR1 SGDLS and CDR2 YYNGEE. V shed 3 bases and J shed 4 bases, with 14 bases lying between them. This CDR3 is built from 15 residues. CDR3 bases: TGTGCCAGCAGCGGGGACGGACGGAGATACAATGAGCAGTTCTTC. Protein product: CASSGDGRRYNEQFF. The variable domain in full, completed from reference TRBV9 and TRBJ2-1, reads DSGVTQTPKHLITATGQRVTLRCSPRSGDLSVYWYQQSLDQGLQFLIQYYNGEERAKGNILERFSAQQFPDLHSELNLSSLELGDSALYFCASSGDGRRYNEQFFGPGTRLTVL.

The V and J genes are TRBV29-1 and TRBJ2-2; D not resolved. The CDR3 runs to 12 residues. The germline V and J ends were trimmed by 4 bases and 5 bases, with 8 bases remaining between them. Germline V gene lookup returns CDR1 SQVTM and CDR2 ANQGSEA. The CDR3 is CSVVPRTGELFF. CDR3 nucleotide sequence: TGCAGCGTTGTCCCGCGGACCGGGGAGCTGTTTTTT.